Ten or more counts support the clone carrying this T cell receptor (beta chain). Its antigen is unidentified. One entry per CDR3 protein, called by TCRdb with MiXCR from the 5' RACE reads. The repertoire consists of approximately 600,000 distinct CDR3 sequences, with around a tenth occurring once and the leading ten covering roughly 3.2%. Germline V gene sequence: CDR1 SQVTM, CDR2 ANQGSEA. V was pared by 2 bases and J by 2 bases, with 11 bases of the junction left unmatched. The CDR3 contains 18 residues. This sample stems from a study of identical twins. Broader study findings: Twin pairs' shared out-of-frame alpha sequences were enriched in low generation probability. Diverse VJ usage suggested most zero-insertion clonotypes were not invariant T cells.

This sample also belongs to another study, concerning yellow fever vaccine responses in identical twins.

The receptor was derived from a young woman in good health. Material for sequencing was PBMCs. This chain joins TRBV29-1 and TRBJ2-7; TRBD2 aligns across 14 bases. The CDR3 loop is CSVEYSSGLAGETYEQYF. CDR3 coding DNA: TGCAGCGTTGAATACTCCTCGGGACTAGCGGGAGAGACCTACGAGCAGTACTTC.